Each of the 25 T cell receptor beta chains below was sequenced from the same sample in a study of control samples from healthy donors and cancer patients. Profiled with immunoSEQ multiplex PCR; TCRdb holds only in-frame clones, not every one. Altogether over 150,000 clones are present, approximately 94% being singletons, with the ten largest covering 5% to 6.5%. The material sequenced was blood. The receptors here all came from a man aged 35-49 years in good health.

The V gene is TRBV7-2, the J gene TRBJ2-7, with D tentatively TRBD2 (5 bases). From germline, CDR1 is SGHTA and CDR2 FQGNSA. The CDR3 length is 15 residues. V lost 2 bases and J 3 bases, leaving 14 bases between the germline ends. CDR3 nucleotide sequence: TGTGCCAGCAGCTTACGGGGTCAGCCAATCTACGAGCAGTACTTC. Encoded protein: CASSLRGQPIYEQYF.

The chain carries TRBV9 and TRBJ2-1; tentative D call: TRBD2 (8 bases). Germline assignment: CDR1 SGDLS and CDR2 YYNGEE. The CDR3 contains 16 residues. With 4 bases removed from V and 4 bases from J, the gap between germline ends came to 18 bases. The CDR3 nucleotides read TGTGCCAGCAGCCAAGGGGGCGGGGGGATGTACAATGAGCAGTTCTTC. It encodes CASSQGGGGMYNEQFF.

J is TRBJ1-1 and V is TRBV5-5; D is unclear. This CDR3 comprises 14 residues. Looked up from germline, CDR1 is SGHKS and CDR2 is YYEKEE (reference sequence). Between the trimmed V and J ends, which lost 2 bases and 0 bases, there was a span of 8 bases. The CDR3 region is CASSFGRLNTEAFF. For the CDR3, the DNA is TGTGCCAGCAGCTTCGGTCGGCTGAACACTGAAGCTTTCTTT. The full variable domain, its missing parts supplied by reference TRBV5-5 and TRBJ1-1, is DAGVTQSPTHLIKTRGQQVTLRCSPISGHKSVSWYQQVLGQGPQFIFQYYEKEERGRGNFPDRFSARQFPNYSSELNVNALLLGDSALYLCASSFGRLNTEAFFGQGTRLTVV.

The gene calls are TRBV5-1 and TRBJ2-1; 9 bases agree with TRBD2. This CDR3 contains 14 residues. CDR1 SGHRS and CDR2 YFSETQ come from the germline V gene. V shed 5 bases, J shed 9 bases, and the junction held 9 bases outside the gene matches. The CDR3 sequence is CASRRAGGWIEQFF. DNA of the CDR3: TGCGCCAGCAGACGAGCGGGGGGATGGATTGAGCAGTTCTTC.

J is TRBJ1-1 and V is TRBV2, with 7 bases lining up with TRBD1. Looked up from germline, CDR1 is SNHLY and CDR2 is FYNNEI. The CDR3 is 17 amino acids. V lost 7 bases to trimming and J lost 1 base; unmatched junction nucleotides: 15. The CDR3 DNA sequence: TGTGCCAGCAAAGGAAACAGGGGCGGGGATCGGAACACTGAAGCTTTCTTT. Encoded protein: CASKGNRGGDRNTEAFF. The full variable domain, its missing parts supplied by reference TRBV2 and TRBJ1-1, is EPEVTQTPSHQVTQMGQEVILRCVPISNHLYFYWYRQILGQKVEFLVSFYNNEISEKSEIFDDQFSVERPDGSNFTLKIRSTKLEDSAMYFCASKGNRGGDRNTEAFFGQGTRLTVV.

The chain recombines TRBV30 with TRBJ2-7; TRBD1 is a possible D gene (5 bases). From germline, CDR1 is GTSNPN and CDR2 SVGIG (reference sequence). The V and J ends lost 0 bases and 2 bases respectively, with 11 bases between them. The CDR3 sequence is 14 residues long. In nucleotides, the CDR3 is TGTGCCTGGAGTGTCCAGGGTGGCGCCTACGAGCAGTACTTC. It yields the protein CAWSVQGGAYEQYF.

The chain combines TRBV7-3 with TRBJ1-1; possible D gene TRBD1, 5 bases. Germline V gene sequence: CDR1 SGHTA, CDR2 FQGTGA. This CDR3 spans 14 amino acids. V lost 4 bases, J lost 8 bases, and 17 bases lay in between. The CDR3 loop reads CASSSGTPGSEAFF. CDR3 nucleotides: TGTGCCAGCAGCTCCGGGACTCCGGGCTCCGAAGCTTTCTTT.

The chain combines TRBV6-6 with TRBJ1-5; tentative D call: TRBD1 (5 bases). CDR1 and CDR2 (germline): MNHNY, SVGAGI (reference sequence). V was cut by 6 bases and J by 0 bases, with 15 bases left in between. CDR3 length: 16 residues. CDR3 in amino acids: CASRTGRVYSNQPQHF. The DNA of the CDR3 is TGTGCCAGCAGAACGGGACGAGTTTATAGCAATCAGCCCCAGCATTTT.

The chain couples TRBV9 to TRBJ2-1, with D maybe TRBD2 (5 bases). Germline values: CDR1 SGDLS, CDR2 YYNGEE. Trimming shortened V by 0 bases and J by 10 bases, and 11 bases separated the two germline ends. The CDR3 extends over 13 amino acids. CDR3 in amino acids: CASSVATGGEQFF. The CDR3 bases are TGTGCCAGCAGCGTAGCTACCGGAGGAGAGCAGTTCTTC.

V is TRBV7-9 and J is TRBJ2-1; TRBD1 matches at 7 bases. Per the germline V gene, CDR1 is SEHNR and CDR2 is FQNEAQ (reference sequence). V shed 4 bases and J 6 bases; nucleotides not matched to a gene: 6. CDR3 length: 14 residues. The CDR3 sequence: CASSSTGQINEQFF. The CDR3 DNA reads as TGTGCCAGCAGCTCGACGGGACAGATCAATGAGCAGTTCTTC.

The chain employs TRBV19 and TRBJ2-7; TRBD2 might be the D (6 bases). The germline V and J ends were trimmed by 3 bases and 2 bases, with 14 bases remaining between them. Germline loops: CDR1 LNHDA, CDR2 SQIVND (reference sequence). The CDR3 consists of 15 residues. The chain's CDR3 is CASSMAGISTYEQYF. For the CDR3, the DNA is TGTGCCAGTAGTATGGCGGGGATATCAACCTACGAGCAGTACTTC.

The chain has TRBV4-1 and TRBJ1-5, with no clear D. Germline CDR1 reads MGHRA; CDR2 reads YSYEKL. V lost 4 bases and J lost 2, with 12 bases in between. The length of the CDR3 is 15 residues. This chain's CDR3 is CASSPLWGGNQPQHF. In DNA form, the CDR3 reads TGCGCCAGCAGCCCATTATGGGGAGGCAATCAGCCCCAGCATTTT.

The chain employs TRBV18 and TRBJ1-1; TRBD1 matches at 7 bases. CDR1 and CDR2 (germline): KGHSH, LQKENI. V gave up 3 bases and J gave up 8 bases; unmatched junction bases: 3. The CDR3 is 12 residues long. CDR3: CASSPGTAEAFF. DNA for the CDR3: TGTGCCAGCTCACCTGGGACAGCCGAAGCTTTCTTT.

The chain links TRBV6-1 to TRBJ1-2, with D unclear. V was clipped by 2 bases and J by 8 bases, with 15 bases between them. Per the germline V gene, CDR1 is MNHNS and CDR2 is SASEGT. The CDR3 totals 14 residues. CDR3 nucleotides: TGTGCCAGCAGTGAACTGGCCGTAAGAGGGGGCTACACCTTC. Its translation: CASSELAVRGGYTF.

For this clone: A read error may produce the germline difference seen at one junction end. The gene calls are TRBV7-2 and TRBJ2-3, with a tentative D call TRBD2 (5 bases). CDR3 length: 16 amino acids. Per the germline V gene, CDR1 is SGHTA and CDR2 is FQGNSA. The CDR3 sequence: CASSLNAGASTDAQYF. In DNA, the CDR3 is TGTGCCAGCAGCTTAAATGCAGGAGCTAGCACAGATGCGCAGTATTTT.

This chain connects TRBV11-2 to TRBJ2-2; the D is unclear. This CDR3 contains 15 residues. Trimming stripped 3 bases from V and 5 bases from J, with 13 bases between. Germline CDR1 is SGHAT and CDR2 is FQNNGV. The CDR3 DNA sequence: TGTGCCAGCAGCTTCGCCGTCGTCGGGACCGGGGAGCTGTTTTTT. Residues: CASSFAVVGTGELFF.

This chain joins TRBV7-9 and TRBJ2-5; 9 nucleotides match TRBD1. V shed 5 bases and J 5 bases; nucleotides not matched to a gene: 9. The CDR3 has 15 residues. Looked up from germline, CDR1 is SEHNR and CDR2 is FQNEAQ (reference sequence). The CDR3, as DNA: TGTGCCAGCAGCGCCCGGGACAGGGTTAGCGAGACCCAGTACTTC. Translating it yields CASSARDRVSETQYF.

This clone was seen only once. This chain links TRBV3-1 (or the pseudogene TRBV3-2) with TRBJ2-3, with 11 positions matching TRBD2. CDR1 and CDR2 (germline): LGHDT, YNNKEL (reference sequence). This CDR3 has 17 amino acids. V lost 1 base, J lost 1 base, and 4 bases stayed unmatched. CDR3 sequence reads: CASSQASGGTRTDTQYF. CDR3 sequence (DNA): TGTGCCAGCAGCCAAGCTAGCGGGGGGACCCGCACAGATACGCAGTATTTT.

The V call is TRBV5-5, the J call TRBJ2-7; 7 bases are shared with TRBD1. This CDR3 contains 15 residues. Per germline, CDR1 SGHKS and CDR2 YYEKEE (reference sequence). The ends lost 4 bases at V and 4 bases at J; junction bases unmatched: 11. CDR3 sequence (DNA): TGTGCCAGCAGCCCCGGGACAGTACTTAATTACGAGCAGTACTTC. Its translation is CASSPGTVLNYEQYF. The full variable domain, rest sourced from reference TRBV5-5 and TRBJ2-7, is DAGVTQSPTHLIKTRGQQVTLRCSPISGHKSVSWYQQVLGQGPQFIFQYYEKEERGRGNFPDRFSARQFPNYSSELNVNALLLGDSALYLCASSPGTVLNYEQYFGPGTRLTVT.

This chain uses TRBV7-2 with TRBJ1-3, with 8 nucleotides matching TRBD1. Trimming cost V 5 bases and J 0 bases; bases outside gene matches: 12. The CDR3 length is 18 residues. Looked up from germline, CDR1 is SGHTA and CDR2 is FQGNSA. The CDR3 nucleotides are TGTGCCAGCAGCCTCGGCCCGGGGGACAGGAGCTCTGGAAACACCATATATTTT. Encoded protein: CASSLGPGDRSSGNTIYF.

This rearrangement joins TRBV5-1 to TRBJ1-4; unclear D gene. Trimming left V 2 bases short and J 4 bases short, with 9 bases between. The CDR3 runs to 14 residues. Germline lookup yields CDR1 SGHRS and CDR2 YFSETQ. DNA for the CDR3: TGCGCCAGCAGCTTCTCCGGGATTAATGAAAAACTGTTTTTT. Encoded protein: CASSFSGINEKLFF.

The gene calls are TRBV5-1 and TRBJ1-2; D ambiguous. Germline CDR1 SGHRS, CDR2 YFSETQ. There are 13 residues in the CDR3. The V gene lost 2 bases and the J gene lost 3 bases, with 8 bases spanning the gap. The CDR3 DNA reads TGCGCCAGCAGCTTCGGTTCGGACTATGGCTACACCTTC. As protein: CASSFGSDYGYTF. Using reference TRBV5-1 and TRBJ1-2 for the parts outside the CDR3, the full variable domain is KAGVTQTPRYLIKTRGQQVTLSCSPISGHRSVSWYQQTPGQGLQFLFEYFSETQRNKGNFPGRFSGRQFSNSRSEMNVSTLELGDSALYLCASSFGSDYGYTFGSGTRLTVV.

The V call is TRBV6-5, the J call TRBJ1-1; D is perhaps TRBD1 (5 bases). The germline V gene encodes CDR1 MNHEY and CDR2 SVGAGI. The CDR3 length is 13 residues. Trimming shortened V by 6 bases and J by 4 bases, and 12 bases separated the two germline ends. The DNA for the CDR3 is TGTGCCAGCAGGCCTGGGAGGGGCACTGAAGCTTTCTTT. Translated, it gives CASRPGRGTEAFF.

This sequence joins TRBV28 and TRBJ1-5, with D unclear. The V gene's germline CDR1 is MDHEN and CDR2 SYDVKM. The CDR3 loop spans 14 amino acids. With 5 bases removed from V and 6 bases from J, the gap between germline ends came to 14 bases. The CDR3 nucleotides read TGTGCCAGCAGTGCGGGATTCAGGAGTCAGCCCCAGCATTTT. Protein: CASSAGFRSQPQHF.

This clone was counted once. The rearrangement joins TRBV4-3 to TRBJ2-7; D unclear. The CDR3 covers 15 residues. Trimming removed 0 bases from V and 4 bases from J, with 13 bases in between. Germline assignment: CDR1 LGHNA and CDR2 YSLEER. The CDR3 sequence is CASSQDRQSGYEQYF. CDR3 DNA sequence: TGCGCCAGCAGCCAAGACAGGCAATCCGGGTACGAGCAGTACTTC.